This TCR beta chain was identified in a study of blood T cell repertoires in COVID-19. Study-level background: COVID-19 samples, acute and convalescent, were from the United States, Italy and Spain.

The assay was immunoSEQ multiplex PCR, and TCRdb's table has in-frame clones only and misses some. The table records approximately 140,000 clones, 87% of them present only once. The V and J ends lost 0 bases and 6 bases, in that order; junction bases with no gene match: 11. The CDR3 extends over 18 amino acids. Germline CDR1 is SGHTA and CDR2 is FQGNSA. Sequenced: peripheral blood. This rearrangement joins TRBV7-2 to TRBJ1-6; 7 bases map to TRBD1. This clonotype was obtained from a woman in her sixties with active or convalescent COVID-19. The chain's CDR3 is CASSLADRNWFGNSPLHF. CDR3 bases: TGTGCCAGCAGCTTAGCGGACAGGAACTGGTTCGGTAATTCACCCCTCCACTTT.